Below, 31 T cell receptor beta chains from the same sample are listed, as sequenced in a study of blood T cell repertoires in COVID-19. Method: immunoSEQ multiplex PCR; TCRdb's copy keeps in-frame clones and lacks some. Of approximately 230,000 clones in the sample, 87% were seen once. Material for sequencing was PBMCs or T cells enriched from blood (not recorded which). These receptors were taken from a woman aged 30 to 39 with acute COVID-19.

V and J are TRBV11-2 and TRBJ2-1, with 9 bases matching TRBD1. Germline V CDR1 and CDR2: SGHAT, FQNNGV. The length of the CDR3 is 14 residues. Unmatched junction bases numbered 5, after V lost 7 bases and J lost 4 bases. The CDR3 region has the DNA TGTGCCAGCATGCCGACAGGGGGGTACAATGAGCAGTTCTTC. It is translated as CASMPTGGYNEQFF.

The rearrangement uses TRBV29-1 and TRBJ2-2, with TRBD1 as a possible D gene (6 bases). Trimming left V 7 bases short and J 5 bases short, with 17 bases between. The CDR3 has 14 residues. Germline V gene lookup returns CDR1 SQVTM and CDR2 ANQGSEA. In DNA form, the CDR3 reads TGCAGCGCCGAACAGGGAAGAGGGACCGGGGAGCTGTTTTTT. This gives the protein CSAEQGRGTGELFF.

V gene TRBV27 combines with J gene TRBJ1-2, with 8 bases aligning to TRBD1. Germline values: CDR1 MNHEY, CDR2 SMNVEV (reference sequence). The junction had 7 bases not matched to a gene; V was cut back by 5 bases and J by 2 bases. The CDR3 loop spans 15 amino acids. This CDR3 is CASSTLGQGNYGYTF. In DNA form, the CDR3 reads TGTGCCAGCAGTACACTCGGACAGGGAAACTATGGCTACACCTTC.

Comments on this clone: Because the CDR3 is missing its conserved closing phenylalanine or tryptophan, this is likely a read error. The limits of the CDR3 on the DNA are not certain, so only TCRdb's listed CDR3 is given. This chain joins TRBV28 and TRBJ2-7; TRBD1 is the table's D call, not checked against the DNA. Germline V CDR1 and CDR2: MDHEN, SYDVKM. The CDR3 totals 12 residues, both ends included. The CDR3 spells CASTQGQGALQI.

V usage is TRBV3-1 (or the pseudogene TRBV3-2) and J usage is TRBJ2-3; D call uncertain. Between the trimmed V and J ends, which lost 1 base and 11 bases, there was a span of 13 bases. The CDR3 spans 13 residues. The germline V gene encodes CDR1 LGHDT and CDR2 YNNKEL (reference sequence). The CDR3 reads CASSQGSALEQYF. The CDR3 region has the DNA TGTGCCAGCAGCCAAGGTTCAGCCCTAGAGCAGTATTTT.

This chain uses TRBV18 with TRBJ1-6, with D maybe TRBD1 (6 bases). Germline CDR1 reads KGHSH; CDR2 reads LQKENI. Between the trimmed V and J ends, which lost 2 bases and 2 bases, there was a span of 13 bases. The CDR3 has 17 residues. In DNA form, the CDR3 reads TGTGCCAGCTCACCAAAACAGGGAGGGACCTATAATTCACCCCTCCACTTT. Its translation: CASSPKQGGTYNSPLHF.

CDR3 sequence reads: CSAGPVDEQYF. The CDR3 DNA reads TGCAGTGCCGGTCCCGTAGACGAGCAGTACTTC. The chain uses TRBV20-1 and TRBJ2-7; D gene unclear. Trimming left V 6 bases short and J 5 bases short, with 11 bases between. Germline V lookup: CDR1 DFQATT, CDR2 SNEGSKA (reference sequence). This CDR3 is built from 11 residues.

V usage is TRBV29-1 and J usage is TRBJ2-7; no firm D call. Germline lookup yields CDR1 SQVTM and CDR2 ANQGSEA. Trimming stripped 4 bases from V and 7 bases from J, with 14 bases between. The CDR3 consists of 12 residues. The DNA of the CDR3 is TGCAGCGTTGTTCAGGATGCGATTGAGCAGTACTTC. Its protein is CSVVQDAIEQYF.

V and J are TRBV12-3 or TRBV12-4 and TRBJ1-2, with D uncertain. Trimming stripped 4 bases from V and 4 bases from J, with 10 bases between. CDR3 length: 13 amino acids. The CDR3 loop is CASSYQFLYGYTF. The DNA for the CDR3 is TGTGCCAGCAGTTACCAGTTCCTCTATGGCTACACCTTC.

V is TRBV28 and J is TRBJ1-2; possibly TRBD1 for D (5 bases). Per germline, CDR1 MDHEN and CDR2 SYDVKM. Trimming removed 7 bases at V and 3 bases at J, with 9 bases between. This CDR3 has 12 residues. The CDR3 region has the DNA TGTGCCAGCAAGGGGCAGGACTATGGCTACACCTTC. It specifies CASKGQDYGYTF.

V is TRBV5-1 and J is TRBJ2-1; TRBD2 matches at 12 bases. The CDR3 has 15 residues. V lost 2 bases and J lost 6; bases outside the gene matches: 3. The germline V gene has CDR1 SGHRS and CDR2 YFSETQ. CDR3 sequence reads: CASSFSLAGGNEQFF. As DNA, the CDR3 is TGCGCCAGCAGCTTTTCACTAGCGGGAGGCAATGAGCAGTTCTTC.

V usage is TRBV19 and J usage is TRBJ1-5, with a possible D match to TRBD1 (6 bases). The CDR3 sequence is 13 residues long. V shed 4 bases and J shed 4 bases, with 8 bases lying between them. Germline V gene sequence: CDR1 LNHDA, CDR2 SQIVND (reference sequence). CDR3 DNA: TGTGCCAGTAGTAGACAGGAAAATCAGCCCCAGCATTTT. This gives the protein CASSRQENQPQHF.

The gene calls are TRBV27 and TRBJ2-7, with D perhaps matching TRBD1 (6 bases). Germline V gives CDR1 MNHEY, CDR2 SMNVEV (reference sequence). V gave up 0 bases and J gave up 4 bases, with 13 bases separating them. There are 15 residues in the CDR3. CDR3: CASSLSLGRGYEQYF. The CDR3 DNA follows: TGTGCCAGCAGTTTATCGTTAGGCAGGGGTTACGAGCAGTACTTC.

J is TRBJ2-5 and V is TRBV4-1, with 8 bases aligning to TRBD2. The V and J ends lost 1 base and 5 bases, in that order; junction bases with no gene match: 6. The CDR3 loop spans 15 amino acids. The germline gives CDR1 MGHRA, CDR2 YSYEKL. CDR3 in DNA: TGCGCCAGCAGCCAAGGGGCGGGAGGTCGGGAGACCCAGTACTTC. Translated, it gives CASSQGAGGRETQYF.

Remarks on this clone: The sample has other DNA sequences that encode this CDR3 too. The chain carries TRBV9 and TRBJ2-2; 7 nucleotides match TRBD2. This CDR3 has 14 residues. The germline V gene has CDR1 SGDLS and CDR2 YYNGEE. V lost 0 bases to trimming and J lost 5 bases; unmatched junction nucleotides: 1. The CDR3 region has the DNA TGTGCCAGCAGCGTAGGCGGGGGAACCGGGGAGCTGTTTTTT. Amino acid sequence: CASSVGGGTGELFF. The full variable domain, in which reference TRBV9 and TRBJ2-2 provide the parts outside the CDR3, is DSGVTQTPKHLITATGQRVTLRCSPRSGDLSVYWYQQSLDQGLQFLIQYYNGEERAKGNILERFSAQQFPDLHSELNLSSLELGDSALYFCASSVGGGTGELFFGEGSRLTVL.

This rearrangement joins TRBV18 to TRBJ1-2, with 9 bases identical to TRBD1. The germline V gene has CDR1 KGHSH and CDR2 LQKENI. The CDR3 extends over 15 amino acids. With 2 bases clipped from V and 8 bases from J, the junction kept 9 bases outside the gene matches. The CDR3, as DNA: TGTGCCAGCTCACCAGGGGACAGGGTTTTCGAGGGCTACACCTTC. Translation gives CASSPGDRVFEGYTF.

The J gene is TRBJ1-1, the V gene TRBV4-1; D is possibly TRBD1 (6 bases). CDR1 MGHRA and CDR2 YSYEKL come from the germline V gene. Trimming took off 0 bases at V and 3 bases at J, with 17 bases between the two ends. The CDR3 spans 17 residues. DNA for the CDR3: TGCGCCAGCAGCCAAGATCGTTACAGGGATCAGGACACTGAAGCTTTCTTT. Its translation: CASSQDRYRDQDTEAFF.

This chain joins TRBV9 and TRBJ2-7; 7 nucleotides align to TRBD1. Germline CDR1 SGDLS, CDR2 YYNGEE. The CDR3 is 15 residues long. Trimming at V came to 0 bases and at J to 5 bases, leaving 8 bases not matched to a gene. For the CDR3, the DNA is TGTGCCAGCAGCGTAGCCCCGACAGGGATCAACGAGCAGTACTTC. Its protein is CASSVAPTGINEQYF.

The genes are TRBV2 and TRBJ1-1, with 9 bases lining up with TRBD1. The CDR3 runs to 13 residues. Looked up from germline, CDR1 is SNHLY and CDR2 is FYNNEI. V shed 6 bases, J shed 6 bases, and the junction held 5 bases outside the gene matches. The CDR3 loop is CASSVDRGSEAFF. The CDR3 nucleotides are TGTGCCAGCAGCGTGGACAGGGGATCTGAAGCTTTCTTT.

The chain uses TRBV7-3 and TRBJ2-1; 8 nucleotides agree with TRBD2. The CDR3 sequence is 15 residues long. Germline CDR1 SGHTA, CDR2 FQGTGA. Losses at the gene ends were 2 bases for V and 8 bases for J; bases not matched to a gene: 8. The CDR3 here is CASSLSSGRRDEQFF. In nucleotides, the CDR3 is TGTGCCAGCAGCTTATCTAGCGGGCGCCGCGATGAGCAGTTCTTC.

The chain has TRBV6-2 or TRBV6-3 and TRBJ1-5, with 7 bases matching TRBD1. Per the germline V gene, CDR1 is MNHEY and CDR2 is SVGEGT. V shed 6 bases, J shed 9 bases, and the junction held 11 bases outside the gene matches. The CDR3 extends over 14 amino acids. The CDR3 here is CASSSDRHFWPQHF. Written as DNA, the CDR3 is TGTGCCAGCAGCTCGGACAGGCACTTTTGGCCCCAGCATTTT.

The chain joins TRBV28 to TRBJ2-7; D is possibly TRBD1 (5 bases). Germline-derived CDR1 and CDR2 are MDHEN and SYDVKM. Trimming removed 4 bases from V and 2 bases from J, with 15 bases in between. The CDR3 consists of 15 residues. CDR3 in DNA: TGTGCCAGCAGTTCAGGGATGGGCCCTCCCTACGAGCAGTACTTC. Translating it yields CASSSGMGPPYEQYF.

The chain couples TRBV7-2 to TRBJ2-3; D not resolved. The length of the CDR3 is 13 residues. Trimming removed 5 bases from V and 5 bases from J, with 11 bases in between. Germline CDR1 and CDR2: SGHTA and FQGNSA. DNA of the CDR3: TGTGCCAGCAGCGAGTCTAGGAAAGATACGCAGTATTTT. Amino acids: CASSESRKDTQYF.

This clone was picked up one time. The chain couples TRBV7-8 to TRBJ1-6; 7 bases are shared with TRBD1. The germline gives CDR1 SGHVS, CDR2 FQNEAQ. V shed 3 bases, J shed 5 bases, and the junction held 4 bases outside the gene matches. The CDR3 covers 15 residues. CDR3 residues: CASSLEGANNSPLHF. In DNA, the CDR3 is TGTGCCAGCAGCTTGGAGGGGGCGAATAATTCACCCCTCCACTTT.

V and J are TRBV7-6 and TRBJ2-1; 9 positions match TRBD2. The germline V gene encodes CDR1 SGHVS and CDR2 FNYEAQ. Losses at the gene ends were 1 base for V and 6 bases for J; bases not matched to a gene: 4. This CDR3 comprises 15 residues. Here the CDR3 reads CASSLVAGGPNEQFF. CDR3 DNA: TGTGCCAGCAGCTTAGTGGCGGGGGGGCCCAATGAGCAGTTCTTC.

This clone was seen once. Other nucleotide sequences in the sample specify the same CDR3. The gene calls are TRBV7-2 and TRBJ2-1; tentative D call: TRBD2 (6 bases). Trimming stripped 5 bases from V and 4 bases from J, with 9 bases between. The CDR3 length is 13 residues. Germline assignment: CDR1 SGHTA and CDR2 FQGNSA. CDR3 loop: CASSPGGYNEQFF. CDR3 nucleotides: TGTGCCAGCAGCCCCGGAGGGTACAATGAGCAGTTCTTC.

This rearrangement joins TRBV27 to TRBJ2-6; D possibly corresponds to TRBD1 (6 bases). Germline-derived CDR1 and CDR2 are MNHEY and SMNVEV (reference sequence). Trimming pared 4 bases from V and 1 base from J, leaving 23 bases between. There are 20 residues in the CDR3. The CDR3: CASSSFLAGAPNSGANVLTF. In DNA, the CDR3 is TGTGCCAGCAGTTCCTTCCTTGCAGGGGCCCCTAATTCTGGGGCCAACGTCCTGACTTTC.

The DNA for the CDR3 is TGTGCCAGCAGTCGCCGTTTCGGGGGGAAAGATACGCAGTATTTT. This encodes CASSRRFGGKDTQYF. The chain employs TRBV6-5 and TRBJ2-3; 7 bases line up with TRBD2. With V trimmed by 5 bases and J by 5 bases, 10 bases remained unmatched. This CDR3 spans 15 amino acids. Germline lookup yields CDR1 MNHEY and CDR2 SVGAGI.

The gene calls are TRBV21-1 and TRBJ2-2; the DNA was not used to check the table's D call, TRBD1. TRBV21-1 represents a pseudogene. This CDR3 spans 15 amino acids. CDR3 coding DNA: TGTGCCAGCAGCCCACGGACAGGGAGGGCCGGGGAGCTGTTTTTT. This encodes CASSPRTGRAGELFF.

The rearrangement links TRBV19 to TRBJ1-6; D may be TRBD1 (5 bases). V was cut by 3 bases and J by 7 bases, with 13 bases left in between. This CDR3 is 15 amino acids long. CDR1 is LNHDA and CDR2 is SQIVND in the germline V gene (reference sequence). The CDR3 loop is CASSILQGSNSPLHF. The CDR3, as DNA: TGTGCCAGTAGTATTTTGCAGGGTTCGAATTCACCCCTCCACTTT.

This clone was found once. The rearrangement joins TRBV15 to TRBJ1-3; weak D call: TRBD1 (6 bases). Trimming stripped 0 bases from V and 3 bases from J, with 9 bases between. The CDR3 is 15 residues long. Germline CDR1 reads LNHNV; CDR2 reads YYDKDF (reference sequence). The CDR3 nucleotides read TGTGCCACCAGCAGAGAAGGACAGCTTGGAAACACCATATATTTT. Residues: CATSREGQLGNTIYF.